A few counts support the clone carrying this TCR beta chain. The data belong to a study of long-term antiretroviral therapy in people with HIV. The CDR3 consists of 15 residues. Between the trimmed V and J ends, which lost 7 bases and 0 bases, there was a span of 13 bases. Germline values: CDR1 SGHTA, CDR2 FQGNSA. The authors ran the immunoSEQ assay, v3.0, at survey level. The repertoire was sequenced with immunoSEQ multiplex PCR; TCRdb's copy has only in-frame clones and lacks some. The top ten clones hold around 8% of a sample with about 17,000 clones, more than 65% of them seen once. This TCR came from a man under 40 with HIV. J is TRBJ1-5 and V is TRBV7-2; D may be TRBD1 (6 bases). The specimen was unsorted PBMCs, collected at the start of antiretroviral therapy. The CDR3 protein is CASMEGGFSNQPQHF. In DNA, the CDR3 is TGTGCCAGCATGGAGGGGGGTTTTAGCAATCAGCCCCAGCATTTT.